The clone carrying this T cell receptor (beta chain) ranks as medium-sized. Antigen specificity is unknown. This record comes from a study of vaccination effects on CD4 cells after COVID-19. Culture lasted roughly eleven days before CD4+ T cell isolation. Each person got two doses of an mRNA SARS-CoV-2 vaccine, BNT162b2 or mRNA-1273. Produced via immunoSEQ multiplex PCR; TCRdb's table is partial and in-frame only. The table has around 66,000 clones, around 70% seen once. The V gene's germline CDR1 is KGHSH and CDR2 LQKENI. The length of the CDR3 is 16 residues. V lost 2 bases to trimming and J lost 6 bases, with 18 bases between them.

This chain connects TRBV18 to TRBJ2-3; no reliable D call. This receptor was taken from a human donor who received a COVID-19 vaccine. Here the sequenced sample was CD4+ T cells from PBMCs cultured without peptide, taken after COVID-19 vaccination. CDR3 in amino acids: CASSPVWNSSPDTQYF. The CDR3, as DNA: TGTGCCAGCTCACCAGTCTGGAATTCGAGTCCGGATACGCAGTATTTT.